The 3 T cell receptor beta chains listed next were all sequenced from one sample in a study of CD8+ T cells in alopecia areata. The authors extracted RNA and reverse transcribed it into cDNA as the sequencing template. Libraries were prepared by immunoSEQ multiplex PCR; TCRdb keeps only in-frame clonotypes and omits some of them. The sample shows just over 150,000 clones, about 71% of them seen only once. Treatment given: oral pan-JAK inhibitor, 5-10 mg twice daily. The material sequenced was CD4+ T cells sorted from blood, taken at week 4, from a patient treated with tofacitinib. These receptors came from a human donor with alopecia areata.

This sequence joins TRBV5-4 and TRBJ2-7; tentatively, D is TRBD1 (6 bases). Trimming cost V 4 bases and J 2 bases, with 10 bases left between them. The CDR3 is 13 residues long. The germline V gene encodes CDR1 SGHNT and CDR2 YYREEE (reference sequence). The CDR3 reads CASSPRGPYEQYF. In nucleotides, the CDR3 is TGTGCCAGCAGCCCCAGGGGCCCCTACGAGCAGTACTTC.

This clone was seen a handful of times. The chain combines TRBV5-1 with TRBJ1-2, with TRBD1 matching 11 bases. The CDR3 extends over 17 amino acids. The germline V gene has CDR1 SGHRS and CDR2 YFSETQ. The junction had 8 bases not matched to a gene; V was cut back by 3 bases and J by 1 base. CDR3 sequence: CASSWTGGAFNNYGYTF. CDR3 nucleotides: TGCGCCAGCAGCTGGACAGGGGGCGCTTTTAATAACTATGGCTACACCTTC.

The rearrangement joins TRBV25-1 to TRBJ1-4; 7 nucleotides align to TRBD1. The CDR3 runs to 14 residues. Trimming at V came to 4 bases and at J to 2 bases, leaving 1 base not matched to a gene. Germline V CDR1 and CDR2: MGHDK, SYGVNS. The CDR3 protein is CASSVTGTNEKLFF. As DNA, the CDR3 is TGTGCCAGCAGTGTGACAGGGACTAATGAAAAACTGTTTTTT.